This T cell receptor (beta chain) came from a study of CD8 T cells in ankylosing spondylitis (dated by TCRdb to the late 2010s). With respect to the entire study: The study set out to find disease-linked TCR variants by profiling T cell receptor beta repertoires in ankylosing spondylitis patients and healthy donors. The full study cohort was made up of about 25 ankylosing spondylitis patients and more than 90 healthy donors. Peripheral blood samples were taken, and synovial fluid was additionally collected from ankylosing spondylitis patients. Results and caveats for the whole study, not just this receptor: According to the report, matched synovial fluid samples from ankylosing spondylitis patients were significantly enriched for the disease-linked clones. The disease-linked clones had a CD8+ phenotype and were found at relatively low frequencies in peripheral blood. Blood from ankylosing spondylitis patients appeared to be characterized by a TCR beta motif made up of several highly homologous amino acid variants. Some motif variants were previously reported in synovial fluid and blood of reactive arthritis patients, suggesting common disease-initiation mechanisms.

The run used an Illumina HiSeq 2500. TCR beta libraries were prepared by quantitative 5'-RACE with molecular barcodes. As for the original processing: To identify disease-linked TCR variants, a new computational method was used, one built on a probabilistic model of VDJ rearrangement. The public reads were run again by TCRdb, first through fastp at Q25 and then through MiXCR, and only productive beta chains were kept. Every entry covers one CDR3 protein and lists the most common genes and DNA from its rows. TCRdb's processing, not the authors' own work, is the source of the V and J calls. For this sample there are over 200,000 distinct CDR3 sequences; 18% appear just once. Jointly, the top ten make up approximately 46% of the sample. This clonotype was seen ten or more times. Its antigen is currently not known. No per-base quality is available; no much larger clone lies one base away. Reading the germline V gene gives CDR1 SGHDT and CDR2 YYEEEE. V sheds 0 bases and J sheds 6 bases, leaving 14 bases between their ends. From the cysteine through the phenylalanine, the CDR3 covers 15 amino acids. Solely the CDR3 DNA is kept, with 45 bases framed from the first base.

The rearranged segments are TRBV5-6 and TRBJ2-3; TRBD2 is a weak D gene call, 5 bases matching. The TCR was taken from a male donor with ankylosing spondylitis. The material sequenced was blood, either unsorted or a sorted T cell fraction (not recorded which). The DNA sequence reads TGTGCCAGCAGCTTGGCGATGGCTAGCCCCGATACGCAGTATTTT. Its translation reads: CASSLAMASPDTQYF.